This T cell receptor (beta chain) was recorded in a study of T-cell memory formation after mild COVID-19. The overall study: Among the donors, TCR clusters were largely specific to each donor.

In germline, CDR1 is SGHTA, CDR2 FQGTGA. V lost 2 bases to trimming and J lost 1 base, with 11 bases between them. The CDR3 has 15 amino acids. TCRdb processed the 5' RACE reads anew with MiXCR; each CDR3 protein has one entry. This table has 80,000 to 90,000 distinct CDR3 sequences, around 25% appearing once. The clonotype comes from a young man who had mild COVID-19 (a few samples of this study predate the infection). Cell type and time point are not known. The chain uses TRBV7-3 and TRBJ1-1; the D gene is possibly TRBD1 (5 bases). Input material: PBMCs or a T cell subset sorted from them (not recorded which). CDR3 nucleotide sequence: TGTGCCAGCAGCTTAGGGGGGGTTGGGAACACTGAAGCTTTCTTT. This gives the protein CASSLGGVGNTEAFF.